Listed below are T cell receptor beta chains from one sample, sequenced in a study of T cells in Graves' hyperthyroidism and ophthalmopathy. Each CDR3 protein gets one entry after TCRdb re-called the multiplex PCR reads with MiXCR. The repertoire holds about 300,000 distinct CDR3 sequences, with approximately 12% as singletons. Material: blood. The receptor set was obtained from a woman in her 30s with Graves' hyperthyroidism that later progressed to Graves' ophthalmopathy. The CDR3 runs from the conserved cysteine through the conserved F or W. The D gene is left open where the match is weak. Some rows mark clone size as missing; the rest say once, few, many or name a class of expanded clone.

j_call v_call d_call clone_size cdr3_aa cdr3_nt
TRBJ2-7 TRBV18 TRBD2 many CASSRSDIAGGFEQYF TGTGCCAGCTCAAGAAGCGATATCGCGGGAGGGTTCGAGCAGTACTTC
TRBJ2-1 TRBV7-2 NA many CASSPGLAATLQFF TGTGCCAGCAGCCCGGGACTTGCGGCAACCCTCCAGTTCTTC
TRBJ2-2 TRBV4-2 NA NA CASSQVGGKPGELFF TGTGCCAGCAGCCAAGTAGGCGGGAAGCCCGGGGAGCTGTTTTTT
TRBJ2-3 TRBV28 TRBD2 many CASSQISGGTDTQYF TGTGCCAGCAGTCAGATTAGCGGGGGCACAGATACGCAGTATTTT
TRBJ2-7 TRBV7-6 NA many CASSLASVDGQYF TGTGCCAGCAGCTTAGCGTCGGTTGACGGGCAGTACTTC
TRBJ1-2 TRBV18 TRBD1 many CASSLSTGNDGYTF TGTGCCAGCTCACTATCGACAGGGAACGATGGCTACACCTTC
TRBJ2-1 TRBV28 TRBD2 NA CASSLFTSGFANEQFF TGTGCCAGCAGTTTATTCACTAGCGGGTTTGCTAATGAGCAGTTCTTC
TRBJ2-7 TRBV6-2/TRBV6-3 NA many CASSYSGSYEQYF TGTGCCAGCAGTTACTCGGGCTCCTACGAGCAGTACTTC
TRBJ2-1 TRBV15 NA few CATSRGYGIREQFF TGTGCCACCAGCAGAGGGTACGGGATTCGTGAGCAGTTCTTC
TRBJ2-7 TRBV7-2 TRBD2 many CASSLTSGAGGVYEQYF TGTGCCAGCAGCTTAACTTCCGGGGCGGGAGGGGTCTACGAGCAGTACTTC
TRBJ2-7 TRBV6-5 TRBD2 many CASSYSTGGSYEQYF TGTGCCAGCAGTTACTCAACGGGAGGCTCCTACGAGCAGTACTTC
TRBJ2-1 TRBV19 TRBD2 NA CATMLTSGSLREQFF TGTGCCACCATGCTTACTAGCGGGAGTTTGCGTGAGCAGTTCTTC
TRBJ2-4 TRBV9 NA NA CASSVGVYGQKNIQYF TGTGCCAGCAGCGTGGGTGTTTACGGACAAAAAAACATTCAGTACTTC
TRBJ1-4 TRBV20-1 NA many CSARAGVSLEKLFF TGCAGTGCTAGAGCAGGGGTCTCTCTTGAAAAACTGTTTTTT
TRBJ2-7 TRBV11-3 NA many CASSLGWDYEQYF TGTGCCAGCAGCTTAGGTTGGGATTACGAGCAGTACTTC
TRBJ2-2 TRBV27 NA NA CASSQITGELFF TGTGCCAGCAGTCAAATCACCGGGGAGCTGTTTTTT
TRBJ1-2 TRBV28 TRBD1 NA CASSTPGQGYYGYTF TGTGCCAGCAGTACGCCGGGACAGGGATACTATGGCTACACCTTC
TRBJ2-3 TRBV6-2/TRBV6-3 NA many CASLKTGSTDTQYF TGTGCCAGCCTCAAAACCGGGAGCACAGATACGCAGTATTTT
TRBJ2-5 TRBV29-1 NA many CSVARAGVQETQYF TGCAGCGTTGCACGTGCCGGGGTCCAAGAGACCCAGTACTTC
TRBJ2-2 TRBV7-7 NA few CASSPGRSSGELFF TGTGCTAGCAGCCCCGGACGGTCCTCCGGGGAGCTGTTTTTT
TRBJ2-2 TRBV6-6 TRBD2 many CASSYSPSGRTGELFF TGTGCCAGCAGTTACTCGCCTAGCGGGAGAACCGGGGAGCTGTTTTTT
TRBJ2-3 TRBV6-1 TRBD2 NA CASRQVLAGAYTDTQYF TGTGCCAGCAGACAGGTCTTAGCGGGAGCTTACACAGATACGCAGTATTTT
TRBJ1-6 TRBV30 NA once CAWIGDVLGNSPLHF TGTGCCTGGATCGGGGATGTGCTCGGGAATTCACCCCTCCACTTT
TRBJ1-5 TRBV15 NA many CATSRVVEGNQPQHF TGTGCCACCAGCAGAGTCGTGGAGGGGAATCAGCCCCAGCATTTT
TRBJ2-1 TRBV29-1 TRBD1 few CSVADRLDEQFF TGCAGCGTTGCGGACAGGTTGGATGAGCAGTTCTTC
TRBJ2-2 TRBV20-1 NA many CSQGTNTGELFF TGCTCCCAGGGGACGAACACCGGGGAGCTGTTTTTT
TRBJ2-7 TRBV6-1 TRBD2 many CASSYGVIGGGEQYF TGTGCCAGCAGCTACGGGGTAATCGGGGGGGGCGAGCAGTACTTC
TRBJ1-1 TRBV9 NA few CASSVSANTEAFF TGTGCCAGCAGCGTCTCAGCGAACACTGAAGCTTTCTTT
TRBJ2-7 TRBV20-1 TRBD2 many CSARDRSGRAGFEQYF TGCAGTGCTAGAGATCGGAGCGGGAGGGCCGGGTTTGAGCAGTACTTC
TRBJ2-3 TRBV7-3 TRBD2 few CASSSGLAGIGDTQYF TGTGCCAGCAGCTCTGGACTAGCGGGCATTGGAGATACGCAGTATTTT
TRBJ2-7 TRBV10-3 TRBD2 NA CAIRAGTISYEQYF TGTGCCATCAGAGCGGGGACTATCTCCTACGAGCAGTACTTC
TRBJ2-1 TRBV3-1 TRBD2 many CASSQETTSGTYNEQFF TGTGCCAGCAGCCAAGAGACGACTAGCGGGACCTACAATGAGCAGTTCTTC
TRBJ2-7 TRBV9 TRBD2 many CASSVEFSGLVDEQYF TGTGCCAGCAGCGTAGAATTTTCGGGACTAGTAGACGAGCAGTACTTC
TRBJ2-7 TRBV11-1 NA many CASSRTQFKGQSSYEQYF TGTGCCAGCAGCCGGACCCAGTTCAAAGGGCAGAGCTCCTACGAGCAGTACTTC
TRBJ2-7 TRBV18 NA many CASSPKGNEQYF TGTGCCAGCTCACCAAAGGGTAACGAGCAGTACTTC
TRBJ1-6 TRBV7-2 NA many CASSSDGGRVTSPLHF TGTGCCAGCAGCTCAGATGGCGGCAGGGTGACTTCACCCCTCCACTTT
TRBJ2-5 TRBV6-2/TRBV6-3 NA many CASSSRLTLGEPKETQYF TGTGCCAGCAGTTCCCGGCTGACATTAGGGGAACCCAAAGAGACCCAGTACTTC
TRBJ2-7 TRBV20-1 NA many CSARADSGTYEQYF TGCAGTGCTAGAGCGGATTCCGGAACCTACGAGCAGTACTTC
TRBJ1-1 TRBV19 NA NA CASSTFNTEAFF TGTGCCAGTAGTACCTTTAACACTGAAGCTTTCTTT
TRBJ2-7 TRBV2 TRBD2 many CASRAGASFEQYF TGTGCCAGCAGAGCGGGGGCCTCGTTCGAGCAGTACTTC
TRBJ1-1 TRBV28 NA many CASSLLGAEAFF TGTGCCAGCAGTTTATTAGGGGCTGAAGCTTTCTTT
TRBJ2-1 TRBV28 TRBD2 many CASSPKSPPLAGSSYNEQFF TGTGCCAGCAGTCCCAAATCACCCCCCTTAGCGGGCAGCTCCTACAATGAGCAGTTCTTC
TRBJ2-5 TRBV20-1 NA many CSAGLEETQYF TGCAGTGCAGGGCTGGAAGAGACCCAGTACTTC
TRBJ2-7 TRBV4-3 NA NA CASSQDPPRAEISYEQYF TGCGCCAGCAGCCAAGATCCCCCGCGGGCGGAGATCTCCTACGAGCAGTACTTC
TRBJ2-7 TRBV7-3 TRBD2 NA CASSTGLAGGAEQYF TGTGCCAGCAGCACCGGACTAGCGGGGGGGGCCGAGCAGTACTTC
TRBJ1-5 TRBV4-3 NA many CASSHWTYQPQHF TGCGCCAGCAGCCACTGGACCTATCAGCCCCAGCATTTT
TRBJ2-7 TRBV5-4 TRBD2 few CASSSGLAGTAYEQYF TGTGCCAGCAGCTCGGGACTAGCGGGGACAGCCTACGAGCAGTACTTC
TRBJ1-2 TRBV30 NA many CAWSFHVYYGYTF TGTGCCTGGAGTTTCCATGTGTATTATGGCTACACCTTC
TRBJ2-5 TRBV10-3 NA many CAISPTGVETQYF TGTGCCATCAGTCCGACCGGGGTAGAGACCCAGTACTTC
TRBJ2-2 TRBV9 NA NA CASRTGAAGELFF TGTGCCAGCCGAACCGGGGCGGCCGGGGAGCTGTTTTTT
TRBJ2-1 TRBV12-5 NA many CASGLDSYNEQFF TGTGCTAGTGGGTTAGACAGCTACAATGAGCAGTTCTTC
TRBJ2-2 TRBV7-8 NA many CASSLLQGMGVTGELFF TGTGCCAGCAGCTTGCTACAGGGAATGGGGGTCACCGGGGAGCTGTTTTTT
TRBJ2-5 TRBV4-1 NA NA CASAAWQGETQYF TGCGCCAGCGCCGCTTGGCAGGGAGAGACCCAGTACTTC
TRBJ2-5 TRBV7-8 NA many CASSLTATLGETQYF TGTGCCAGCAGCTTAACGGCCACGCTTGGGGAGACCCAGTACTTC
TRBJ1-5 TRBV2 TRBD1 many CASSYGGTGGYSNQPQHF TGTGCCAGCTCCTACGGCGGGACAGGGGGCTATAGCAATCAGCCCCAGCATTTT
TRBJ2-2 TRBV6-2/TRBV6-3 TRBD1 many CASSTGQGDTGELFF TGTGCCAGCAGTACCGGACAGGGAGACACCGGGGAGCTGTTTTTT
TRBJ2-7 TRBV4-3 NA many CASSQDPRGAYEQYF TGCGCCAGCAGCCAAGACCCTAGAGGGGCCTACGAGCAGTACTTC
TRBJ1-1 TRBV6-1 NA many CASTGRHRAEAFF TGTGCCAGCACGGGCCGCCACCGAGCTGAAGCTTTCTTT